The clone carrying this TCR beta chain was observed a few times. The data are from a study of T-cell reconstitution after alpha-beta-depleted transplantation in children. The trim removed 0 bases at V and 5 bases at J, leaving 6 bases unmatched. Germline-derived CDR1 and CDR2 are SGHRS and YFSETQ. The CDR3 length is 15 residues. TCRbeta library construction was performed incorporating unique molecular identifiers. TCRdb independently ran MiXCR on the PCR reads; one entry per CDR3 protein. This table has approximately 640,000 distinct CDR3 sequences, roughly 15% appearing once. The chain combines TRBV5-1 with TRBJ2-5, with 8 nucleotides matching TRBD1. The origin of this receptor is a human donor who donated a stem cell graft to a child with acute myeloid leukemia. This material consisted of PBMCs from the stem cell graft donor, taken from the stem cell graft. This chain's CDR3 is CASSLAQGAGETQYF. As DNA, the CDR3 is TGCGCCAGCAGCTTGGCGCAGGGGGCAGGTGAGACCCAGTACTTC.